This T cell receptor (beta chain) is drawn from a study of OX40 agonist ivuxolimab in advanced cancers. Across the whole study: Eligibility admitted prior anti-PD-1, anti-PD-L1 or anti-CTLA-4 therapy; 35% to 40% had some. Study-level findings and limits: Partial responders at 0.1-3.0 mg/kg showed near-lowest clonal expansion.

Concerning this clone: No antigen is known for it.

Trimming removed 5 bases from V and 5 bases from J, with 15 bases in between. The germline CDR1 and CDR2 sequences are SGHTA and FQGNSA. CDR3 length: 14 residues. Using immunoSEQ multiplex PCR, the repertoire was profiled, and TCRdb retains in-frame clones only, with some absent. This sample carries about 70,000 clones, approximately 90% of them seen once, and the ten largest clones take about 2.7%. The sequencing used CD4+ or CD8+ T cells sorted from blood, collected in a trial of the OX40 agonist ivuxolimab. The rearrangement joins TRBV7-2 to TRBJ1-1; D remains unclear. The TCR was taken from an adult with an advanced solid tumor such as melanoma, head and neck, liver or kidney cancer. This CDR3 is CASSATNRVTEAFF. In DNA, the CDR3 is TGTGCCAGCAGCGCTACAAATCGGGTGACTGAAGCTTTCTTT.